The 24 T cell receptor beta chains in this list originate from one sample, sequenced in a study of cytomegalovirus exposure and HLA in healthy donors. The PCR was carried out with 60 Vbeta primers and 13 Jbeta primers. Profiled with immunoSEQ multiplex PCR; TCRdb holds only in-frame clones, not every one. The profile shows 180,000 or so clones, approximately 85% of them singletons. Input material: PBMCs. Receptor source: a man between 18 and 29 years old in good health and CMV-seropositive.

The J gene is TRBJ2-2, the V gene TRBV11-3, with 10 bases that match TRBD2. CDR1 and CDR2 (germline): SGHNT, YENEEA. V shed 6 bases, J shed 7 bases, and the junction held 8 bases outside the gene matches. The CDR3 loop spans 15 amino acids. For the CDR3, the DNA is TGTGCCAGCAGGCAGCGGGGGGGCCTTGGCGGGGAGCTGTTTTTT. The encoded protein is CASRQRGGLGGELFF.

This rearrangement joins TRBV7-2 to TRBJ1-2; a weak D match, TRBD1 (6 bases). The V and J ends lost 2 bases and 0 bases respectively, with 22 bases between them. Germline V gives CDR1 SGHTA, CDR2 FQGNSA. The length of the CDR3 is 19 residues. Here the CDR3 DNA reads TGTGCCAGCAGCTTAAGGGACATCCGGGCAGGGGCCGCTAACTATGGCTACACCTTC. Translating it yields CASSLRDIRAGAANYGYTF.

The CDR3 DNA sequence: TGTGCCAGCAGCGTAGCCCAGGGTGGGGAAAAACTGTTTTTT. Encoded protein: CASSVAQGGEKLFF. The genes are TRBV9 and TRBJ1-4; TRBD1 is a possible D gene (5 bases). The ends were cut back, 0 bases at V and 8 bases at J, with 11 bases in the middle. The CDR3 loop spans 14 amino acids. Germline CDR1 and CDR2: SGDLS and YYNGEE. Full variable domain (remainder filled in from reference TRBV9 and TRBJ1-4): DSGVTQTPKHLITATGQRVTLRCSPRSGDLSVYWYQQSLDQGLQFLIQYYNGEERAKGNILERFSAQQFPDLHSELNLSSLELGDSALYFCASSVAQGGEKLFFGSGTQLSVL.

The genes are TRBV15 and TRBJ2-5; TRBD2 matches at 7 bases. V lost 3 bases to trimming and J lost 2 bases; unmatched junction nucleotides: 6. The CDR3 spans 15 residues. Germline CDR1 reads LNHNV; CDR2 reads YYDKDF (reference sequence). CDR3 nucleotides: TGTGCCACCAGCAGGAGCGGGGTTGGACAAGAGACCCAGTACTTC. It is translated as CATSRSGVGQETQYF.

The V and J genes are TRBV7-6 and TRBJ1-2; 9 nucleotides agree with TRBD1. CDR1 is SGHVS, CDR2 FNYEAQ, per germline. Germline trimming cut 4 bases from V and 7 bases from J; bases unmatched to any gene: 4. This CDR3 is 13 amino acids long. The CDR3 DNA follows: TGTGCCAGCAGCTCCCGACAGGGGGGTGGCTACACCTTC. It specifies CASSSRQGGGYTF.

The CDR3 loop is CASLDRGLTDTQYF. The CDR3 bases are TGTGCCAGCTTAGACAGGGGGCTTACAGATACGCAGTATTTT. The gene calls are TRBV6-1 and TRBJ2-3, with TRBD1 identical over 10 bases. Germline V lookup: CDR1 MNHNS, CDR2 SASEGT. The length of the CDR3 is 14 residues. V was clipped by 8 bases and J by 3 bases; unmatched bases: 5.

The V gene is TRBV9, the J gene TRBJ2-7; possibly TRBD1 for D (5 bases). Germline V gene sequence: CDR1 SGDLS, CDR2 YYNGEE. V was shortened by 3 bases and J by 2 bases, with 9 bases between the two germline ends. The CDR3 covers 13 residues. Here the CDR3 reads CASSGAGPYEQYF. CDR3 DNA sequence: TGTGCCAGCAGCGGGGCAGGGCCCTACGAGCAGTACTTC.

The V call is TRBV18, the J call TRBJ2-5; 10 nucleotides align to TRBD2. The end of the DNA aligns better with TRBJ2-7, so the J call may be wrong. Germline CDR1 reads KGHSH; CDR2 reads LQKENI. The CDR3 runs 16 residues. DNA of the CDR3: TGTGCCAGCTCACCCCTAACTAGCGGGGTCTCCTACGAGCAGTACTTC. Translation: CASSPLTSGVSYEQYF.

The CDR3 sequence: CASQDRGFGYTF. The CDR3 DNA reads TGTGCCAGTCAAGACAGGGGCTTTGGCTACACCTTC. The chain joins TRBV19 to TRBJ1-2; 8 bases line up with TRBD1. The length of the CDR3 is 12 residues. Trimming cost V 8 bases and J 7 bases; bases outside gene matches: 6. Germline-derived CDR1 and CDR2 are LNHDA and SQIVND (reference sequence).

The CDR3 protein is CASSGPGQGVSPLHF. In nucleotides, the CDR3 is TGTGCCAGCAGCGGACCGGGACAGGGGGTTTCACCCCTCCACTTT. The J gene is TRBJ1-6, the V gene TRBV6-1, with 11 positions matching TRBD1. This CDR3 is 15 amino acids long. The J segment lost 9 bases and the V segment lost 6 bases, leaving 7 bases of the junction unmatched. Germline V gene sequence: CDR1 MNHNS, CDR2 SASEGT.

The J gene is TRBJ2-6, the V gene TRBV7-2, with 11 bases fitting TRBD1. Trimming at V came to 4 bases and at J to 1 base, leaving 6 bases not matched to a gene. Germline CDR1 SGHTA, CDR2 FQGNSA. The CDR3 totals 18 residues. The CDR3 region is CASSSRTGGASGANVLTF. CDR3 bases: TGTGCCAGCAGCTCGAGGACAGGGGGCGCTTCTGGGGCCAACGTCCTGACTTTC.

This rearrangement joins TRBV30 to TRBJ2-3; D is uncertain. The germline CDR1 and CDR2 sequences are GTSNPN and SVGIG (reference sequence). The CDR3 has 11 amino acids. Trimming removed 4 bases at V and 6 bases at J, with 8 bases between. The CDR3 sequence: CAWTLLDTQYF. The CDR3 DNA sequence: TGTGCCTGGACCCTTCTGGATACGCAGTATTTT.

This clone was detected only once. CDR3 coding DNA: TGTGCCAGCAGCGGACAGGGGGCTTCCACTGAAGCTTTCTTT. Protein sequence: CASSGQGASTEAFF. The chain couples TRBV9 to TRBJ1-1; TRBD1 matches 10 bases. V shed 3 bases and J 4 bases; nucleotides not matched to a gene: 3. CDR1 and CDR2 (germline): SGDLS, YYNGEE. The CDR3 totals 14 residues.

V and J are TRBV5-1 and TRBJ2-5, with 8 bases that match TRBD2. The V and J ends lost 2 bases and 3 bases, in that order; junction bases with no gene match: 9. The V gene's germline CDR1 is SGHRS and CDR2 YFSETQ. CDR3 length: 16 residues. The CDR3 loop reads CASSLRSGGPEETQYF. CDR3 bases: TGCGCCAGCAGCTTACGCTCGGGGGGGCCTGAAGAGACCCAGTACTTC.

The rearrangement uses TRBV18 and TRBJ1-1; no reliable D call. In germline, CDR1 is KGHSH, CDR2 LQKENI. The CDR3 runs to 13 residues. V was pared by 6 bases and J by 5 bases, with 13 bases between. The chain's CDR3 is CASSEDRRTEAFF. The DNA of the CDR3 is TGTGCCAGCTCGGAGGACCGAAGGACTGAAGCTTTCTTT.

The chain joins TRBV6-5 to TRBJ2-6; TRBD1 aligns across 7 bases. Germline values: CDR1 MNHEY, CDR2 SVGAGI. The trim removed 5 bases at V and 4 bases at J, leaving 5 bases unmatched. This CDR3 contains 15 residues. CDR3 protein: CASSKTGVGANVLTF. Here the CDR3 DNA reads TGTGCCAGCAGTAAAACAGGGGTGGGGGCCAACGTCCTGACTTTC.

The J gene is TRBJ2-1, the V gene TRBV6-1; possibly TRBD1 for D (5 bases). The CDR3 spans 16 residues. V was cut by 2 bases and J by 1 base, with 12 bases left in between. Germline V gives CDR1 MNHNS, CDR2 SASEGT. The CDR3 reads CASSEIYRPSYNEQFF. As DNA, the CDR3 is TGTGCCAGCAGTGAAATCTACAGGCCGTCCTACAATGAGCAGTTCTTC.

The chain recombines TRBV6-6 with TRBJ1-2; TRBD1 agrees at 8 bases. Germline trimming cut 3 bases from V and 4 bases from J; bases unmatched to any gene: 4. CDR3 length: 14 residues. CDR1 and CDR2 (germline): MNHNY, SVGAGI (reference sequence). The CDR3 loop reads CASSYSQGAYGYTF. The CDR3 coding sequence is TGTGCCAGCAGTTATTCCCAGGGGGCCTATGGCTACACCTTC.

V and J are TRBV30 and TRBJ1-6; TRBD1 matches at 9 bases. This CDR3 has 13 residues. V was clipped by 5 bases and J by 8 bases; unmatched bases: 4. The germline V gene has CDR1 GTSNPN and CDR2 SVGIG (reference sequence). CDR3 in amino acids: CAWGTGRDSPLHF. The CDR3 DNA reads TGTGCCTGGGGGACAGGGCGCGATTCACCCCTCCACTTT.

CDR3 DNA sequence: TGTGCCAGCAGCCGGAGACTTATCCAAGGTGACGATACGCAGTATTTT. This codes for CASSRRLIQGDDTQYF. This rearrangement joins TRBV11-2 to TRBJ2-3; unclear D gene. The CDR3 is made up of 16 amino acids. Germline V gene data show CDR1 as SGHAT and CDR2 as FQNNGV. V lost 5 bases to trimming and J lost 6 bases, with 21 bases between them.

J is TRBJ2-7 and V is TRBV5-1, with 8 nucleotides matching TRBD1. Germline-derived CDR1 and CDR2 are SGHRS and YFSETQ. V was clipped by 0 bases and J by 5 bases; unmatched bases: 4. The CDR3 totals 14 residues. The CDR3 spells CASSLVRGQDEQYF. CDR3 DNA sequence: TGCGCCAGCAGCTTGGTCAGGGGGCAGGACGAGCAGTACTTC.

The gene calls are TRBV25-1 and TRBJ1-4; 7 nucleotides match TRBD1. Germline V lookup: CDR1 MGHDK, CDR2 SYGVNS. The CDR3 is made up of 17 amino acids. V lost 2 bases to trimming and J lost 2 bases; unmatched junction nucleotides: 8. Written as DNA, the CDR3 is TGTGCCAGCAGTGAACCTACTGGACAGGCGACTAATGAAAAACTGTTTTTT. This sequence encodes CASSEPTGQATNEKLFF.

The gene calls are TRBV13 and TRBJ1-3, with D unresolved. This CDR3 is 16 amino acids long. Trimming stripped 3 bases from V and 3 bases from J, with 15 bases between. The germline CDR1 and CDR2 sequences are PRHDT and FYEKMQ (reference sequence). The chain's CDR3 is CASSFWPGSFGNTIYF. CDR3 coding DNA: TGTGCCAGCAGCTTCTGGCCGGGGAGCTTTGGAAACACCATATATTTT.

The chain links TRBV2 to TRBJ1-1; D is undetermined. V was cut by 1 base and J by 0 bases, with 6 bases left in between. The CDR3 runs to 14 residues. Germline CDR1 is SNHLY and CDR2 is FYNNEI. In nucleotides, the CDR3 is TGTGCCAGCAGTGAAGGTGCGATGAACACTGAAGCTTTCTTT. Its translation: CASSEGAMNTEAFF.